Presented here are 20 T cell receptor beta chains from one specimen sequenced in a study of identical twins' blood T cells. TCRdb passed the 5' RACE reads through MiXCR, listing each CDR3 protein once. Of a few hundred thousand distinct CDR3 sequences in the sample, over 25% were seen once. Material for sequencing was PBMCs. The receptors originated from a woman aged 18 to 55 in good health.

The rearrangement joins TRBV2 to TRBJ2-1; D remains ambiguous. Germline CDR1 reads SNHLY; CDR2 reads FYNNEI. V dropped 8 bases and J dropped 0 bases, with 8 bases sitting between them. CDR3 length: 13 amino acids. CDR3 protein: CASYMSSYNEQFF. The CDR3 DNA sequence: TGTGCCAGCTACATGAGCTCCTACAATGAGCAGTTCTTC.

This clonotype was picked up a small number of times. Written as DNA, the CDR3 is TGCAGTGCTAGACCTCTAGCGGGGACAACCTACGAGCAGTACTTC. It is translated as CSARPLAGTTYEQYF. This chain connects TRBV20-1 to TRBJ2-7; the match to TRBD2 covers 9 bases. The CDR3 runs to 15 residues. V shed 2 bases and J 2 bases; nucleotides not matched to a gene: 7. Looked up from germline, CDR1 is DFQATT and CDR2 is SNEGSKA (reference sequence).

To note about this clonotype: Possible read error: a much larger clone is one base away. This chain joins TRBV9 and TRBJ1-4; D is unclear. This CDR3 has 15 amino acids. Trimming shortened V by 0 bases and J by 0 bases, and 6 bases separated the two germline ends. CDR1 and CDR2 from the germline V gene are SGDLS and YYNGEE. Written as DNA, the CDR3 is TGTGCCAGCAGCGTAGGGGATGCAACTAATGAAAAACTGTTTTTT. Its translation: CASSVGDATNEKLFF.

This chain uses TRBV27 with TRBJ1-5; no reliable D call. V shed 3 bases and J shed 3 bases, with 12 bases lying between them. From germline, CDR1 is MNHEY and CDR2 SMNVEV (reference sequence). CDR3 size: 15 residues. The CDR3: CASSFDPYINQPQHF. The CDR3 nucleotides are TGTGCCAGCAGTTTTGACCCTTATATCAATCAGCCCCAGCATTTT.

The V gene is TRBV25-1, the J gene TRBJ2-6, with 10 bases fitting TRBD1. This CDR3 comprises 17 residues. Trimming removed 6 bases from V and 0 bases from J; junction bases left unmatched: 5. Germline V CDR1 and CDR2: MGHDK, SYGVNS. The CDR3 here is CASRGTGAISGANVLTF. CDR3 DNA sequence: TGTGCCAGCAGGGGGACAGGGGCTATCTCTGGGGCCAACGTCCTGACTTTC.

This clonotype has more than one count but fewer than ten. The chain combines TRBV3-1 with TRBJ1-2; 8 bases line up with TRBD1. The germline V gene encodes CDR1 LGHDT and CDR2 YNNKEL (reference sequence). V was clipped by 5 bases and J by 8 bases; unmatched bases: 16. This CDR3 region has 16 residues. The CDR3, as DNA: TGTGCCAGCAGCACGTTACGACAGGGGATGGCGAGAGGCTACACCTTC. It encodes CASSTLRQGMARGYTF.

The chain links TRBV29-1 to TRBJ1-5; no reliable D call. The CDR3 totals 13 residues. Trimming took 1 base from V and 6 from J, leaving 10 bases between them. Germline V gene sequence: CDR1 SQVTM, CDR2 ANQGSEA. This chain's CDR3 is CSVEVRVGQPQHF. Written as DNA, the CDR3 is TGCAGCGTTGAAGTCCGGGTCGGTCAGCCCCAGCATTTT.

On this clonotype: The junction departs from the called germline gene at one end, perhaps through a read error. This chain connects TRBV7-2 to TRBJ1-1; D is uncertain. The CDR3 totals 15 residues. CDR1 and CDR2 from the germline V gene are SGHTA and FQGNSA. The CDR3 DNA sequence: TGTGCCAGCAGCTTAGTCGGCGCCATCGGCCCTGAGGCTTTCTTT. Translation gives CASSLVGAIGPEAFF.

This clonotype came up a few times. The chain uses TRBV19 and TRBJ1-3; D unclear. V lost 3 bases and J 0 bases, leaving 6 bases between the germline ends. The germline gives CDR1 LNHDA, CDR2 SQIVND (reference sequence). CDR3 size: 14 residues. DNA of the CDR3: TGTGCCAGTAGTATCCTAAGCTCTGGAAACACCATATATTTT. Translation: CASSILSSGNTIYF.

V and J are TRBV6-2 or TRBV6-3 and TRBJ2-3; maybe TRBD2 (6 bases). The germline V gene has CDR1 MNHEY and CDR2 SVGEGT. The CDR3 is 14 residues long. Trimming took 9 bases from V and 2 from J, leaving 15 bases between them. CDR3 in amino acids: CASRTRDFTDTQYF. The CDR3 DNA is TGTGCCAGTCGCACCAGGGACTTCACAGATACGCAGTATTTT.

At least ten counts were recorded for this clonotype. V gene TRBV29-1 combines with J gene TRBJ1-1, with 7 bases aligning to TRBD1. The V segment lost 6 bases and the J segment 10 bases; nucleotides outside the gene matches: 5. Germline V gene sequence: CDR1 SQVTM, CDR2 ANQGSEA. CDR3 length: 10 amino acids. Here the CDR3 DNA reads TGCAGCGTGGGGGACAGCGGAGCTTTCTTT. Its translation is CSVGDSGAFF.

This clonotype was counted ten times or more. This chain uses TRBV2 with TRBJ2-2; no reliable D call. This CDR3 region has 12 residues. Trimming took off 2 bases at V and 6 bases at J, with 4 bases between the two ends. Germline loops: CDR1 SNHLY, CDR2 FYNNEI. The DNA of the CDR3 is TGTGCCAGCAGTGAATCTTCCGGGGAGCTGTTTTTT. This translates into CASSESSGELFF.

In DNA, the CDR3 is TGTGCCAGCAGTCCCGACATCGTCCGGGGAAACACCATATATTTT. Its translation is CASSPDIVRGNTIYF. This chain links TRBV12-3 or TRBV12-4 with TRBJ1-3; unclear D gene. V lost 5 bases and J 4 bases, leaving 15 bases between the germline ends. CDR3 length: 15 residues.

The J gene is TRBJ1-3, the V gene TRBV7-9; weak D call: TRBD1 (6 bases). Germline V gene lookup returns CDR1 SEHNR and CDR2 FQNEAQ (reference sequence). Deletions cut 5 bases from V and 8 bases from J, with 16 bases between. This CDR3 has 14 residues. This chain's CDR3 is CASSPRTDGDTIYF. CDR3 nucleotides: TGTGCCAGCAGCCCGCGGACAGACGGCGACACCATATATTTT.

In its sample, this clonotype was seen many times. The rearrangement joins TRBV5-1 to TRBJ1-4; 7 bases agree with TRBD1. V shed 0 bases and J 3 bases; nucleotides not matched to a gene: 14. Per the germline V gene, CDR1 is SGHRS and CDR2 is YFSETQ. CDR3 length equals 19 residues. For the CDR3, the DNA is TGCGCCAGCAGCTTGGAAGTGGCCGGGTCGGGACAGCCTAATGAAAAACTGTTTTTT. Encoded protein: CASSLEVAGSGQPNEKLFF.

The rearrangement links TRBV18 to TRBJ2-7, with 8 bases lining up with TRBD1. Germline CDR1 reads KGHSH; CDR2 reads LQKENI. Trimming took 3 bases from V and 5 from J; bases not matched to a gene: 9. The CDR3 length is 15 residues. CDR3 amino acids: CASSPLGQVGHEQYF. DNA for the CDR3: TGTGCCAGCTCACCGCTGGGACAGGTTGGCCACGAGCAGTACTTC.

The chain combines TRBV3-2 with TRBJ1-5. The DNA end favors TRBJ2-3, so the J call may be wrong. TRBV3-2 counts as a pseudogene. The CDR3 has 13 residues. The CDR3 region has the DNA TGTGCCAGCAGCCAAGATGAAGATCAGCCCCAGTATTTT. This encodes CASSQDEDQPQYF.

The table lists this clonotype with a few counts. V is TRBV20-1 and J is TRBJ1-1, with D tentatively TRBD1 (5 bases). Germline loops: CDR1 DFQATT, CDR2 SNEGSKA (reference sequence). This CDR3 is built from 13 residues. Trimming shortened V by 5 bases and J by 3 bases, and 13 bases separated the two germline ends. CDR3 nucleotides: TGCAGTGCTCCTCCCCAGGGACACACTGAAGCTTTCTTT. It specifies CSAPPQGHTEAFF.

This clonotype was recorded only once. This may be a read error, as it is one base from a much larger clone. The CDR3 sequence is CASSESDRTPHHF. CDR3 DNA: TGCGCCAGCAGTGAGTCCGACAGGACGCCCCACCATTTT. The chain combines TRBV10-2 with TRBJ1-5, with D possibly TRBD1 on 6 matching bases. Germline V gene lookup returns CDR1 WSHSY and CDR2 SAAADI. The CDR3 is 13 residues long.

This clonotype was detected only a few times. This chain links TRBV11-1 with TRBJ2-2, with 7 nucleotides matching TRBD2. The CDR3 contains 17 residues. Germline trimming cut 3 bases from V and 8 bases from J; bases unmatched to any gene: 15. Per the germline V gene, CDR1 is SGHAT and CDR2 is FQDESV (reference sequence). The CDR3 region has the DNA TGTGCCAGCAGCTTCATCGGAGTGACTAGCAGAGCTGGGGAGCTGTTTTTT. It is translated as CASSFIGVTSRAGELFF.